What follows are 32 T cell receptor beta chains derived from one specimen sequenced in a study of cytomegalovirus exposure and HLA in healthy donors. PCR used 60 Vbeta primers and 13 Jbeta primers. Assay: immunoSEQ multiplex PCR; the TCRdb copy retains only in-frame clones and omits some. The repertoire holds roughly 150,000 clones, approximately 82% seen once, with 6.6% in the top ten. The sample consisted of PBMCs. The origin of the receptors is a woman in her forties or fifties in good health and CMV-seropositive.

The chain is built from TRBV7-9 and TRBJ2-5; 11 bases match TRBD1. The ends lost 4 bases at V and 3 bases at J; junction bases unmatched: 7. Germline V gene sequence: CDR1 SEHNR, CDR2 FQNEAQ (reference sequence). The CDR3 spans 16 residues. In DNA, the CDR3 is TGTGCCAGCAGCTCATCGGACAGGGGGCTCAAAGAGACCCAGTACTTC. Translated, it gives CASSSSDRGLKETQYF.

The chain is built from TRBV5-6 and TRBJ1-5; D unresolved. Trimming took off 0 bases at V and 7 bases at J, with 5 bases between the two ends. This CDR3 contains 12 residues. The germline V gene encodes CDR1 SGHDT and CDR2 YYEEEE. The CDR3 bases are TGTGCCAGCAGCTTGGGGGCACAGCCCCAGCATTTT. It codes for CASSLGAQPQHF.

As DNA, the CDR3 is TGTGCCAGCAGCTGGGACTCGAACACTGAAGCTTTCTTT. It codes for CASSWDSNTEAFF. The gene calls are TRBV7-9 and TRBJ1-1, with D possibly being TRBD1 (5 bases). Trimming shortened V by 4 bases and J by 1 base, and 7 bases separated the two germline ends. The CDR3 loop spans 13 amino acids. Germline V gene data show CDR1 as SEHNR and CDR2 as FQNEAQ (reference sequence).

The gene calls are TRBV10-3 and TRBJ1-3; a possible D gene is TRBD1 (6 bases). Germline CDR1 and CDR2: ENHRY and SYGVKD. Trimming left V 4 bases short and J 4 bases short, with 17 bases between. The CDR3 is made up of 16 amino acids. The CDR3 bases are TGTGCCATCAGTGGGACAGACCGGAGAGGAGGAAACACCATATATTTT. This gives the protein CAISGTDRRGGNTIYF.

The genes are TRBV7-9 and TRBJ1-1, with TRBD1 identical over 7 bases. The CDR3 covers 12 residues. CDR1 and CDR2 (germline): SEHNR, FQNEAQ (reference sequence). V was pared by 10 bases and J by 1 base, with 3 bases of the junction left unmatched. The CDR3 loop is CATNRGNTEAFF. CDR3 nucleotide sequence: TGTGCCACAAACAGGGGGAACACTGAAGCTTTCTTT.

The chain has TRBV6-1 and TRBJ2-1, with D possibly TRBD1 on 5 matching bases. The CDR3 contains 14 residues. Germline loops: CDR1 MNHNS, CDR2 SASEGT. V was cut by 8 bases and J by 5 bases, with 16 bases left in between. DNA for the CDR3: TGTGCCAGCCGATGGGGCGACAGTAACAATGAGCAGTTCTTC. This translates into CASRWGDSNNEQFF.

The genes are TRBV28 and TRBJ1-2, with 7 bases matching TRBD1. The germline gives CDR1 MDHEN, CDR2 SYDVKM. After removal of 6 bases from V and 2 bases from J, the junction contained 3 bases not matched to a gene. This CDR3 spans 13 amino acids. The CDR3 sequence is CASSRGLNYGYTF. CDR3 bases: TGTGCCAGCAGCAGGGGGTTGAACTATGGCTACACCTTC.

The chain joins TRBV13 to TRBJ1-1; D is unresolved. The germline V gene encodes CDR1 PRHDT and CDR2 FYEKMQ (reference sequence). The CDR3 consists of 14 residues. V gave up 0 bases and J gave up 2 bases, with 7 bases separating them. The chain's CDR3 is CASSLGAANTEAFF. The CDR3 DNA reads TGTGCCAGCAGCTTAGGGGCCGCTAACACTGAAGCTTTCTTT. Variable domain in full (rest from reference TRBV13 and TRBJ1-1): AAGVIQSPRHLIKEKRETATLKCYPIPRHDTVYWYQQGPGQDPQFLISFYEKMQSDKGSIPDRFSAQQFSDYHSELNMSSLELGDSALYFCASSLGAANTEAFFGQGTRLTVV.

The gene calls are TRBV4-1 and TRBJ2-3; the match to TRBD2 covers 9 bases. CDR3 length: 14 residues. CDR1 and CDR2 from the germline V gene are MGHRA and YSYEKL. After removal of 5 bases from V and 5 bases from J, the junction contained 5 bases not matched to a gene. This CDR3 is CASSAGGFGDTQYF. The CDR3, as DNA: TGCGCCAGCAGCGCGGGGGGGTTCGGAGATACGCAGTATTTT.

In this sample, this clone turned up once. The rearrangement joins TRBV5-1 to TRBJ2-7, with a tentative D call TRBD1 (6 bases). The CDR3 is 12 residues long. Trimming removed 5 bases from V and 4 bases from J, with 10 bases in between. In germline, CDR1 is SGHRS, CDR2 YFSETQ. Here the CDR3 DNA reads TGCGCCAGCAGTGAGGGGGTATACGAGCAGTACTTC. This gives the protein CASSEGVYEQYF.

This rearrangement joins TRBV7-9 to TRBJ2-1, with a tentative D call TRBD2 (5 bases). Germline V gene lookup returns CDR1 SEHNR and CDR2 FQNEAQ (reference sequence). The CDR3 runs to 12 residues. The ends were cut back, 5 bases at V and 8 bases at J, with 10 bases in the middle. The CDR3 sequence: CASSAVGDEQFF. The CDR3 coding sequence is TGTGCCAGCAGCGCAGTGGGAGATGAGCAGTTCTTC.

The V gene is TRBV5-1, the J gene TRBJ2-3; D possibly corresponds to TRBD2 (6 bases). The CDR3 is made up of 15 amino acids. Germline CDR1 and CDR2: SGHRS and YFSETQ. The ends were cut back, 5 bases at V and 1 base at J, with 14 bases in the middle. CDR3 protein: CASSRRGGGTDTQYF. The CDR3 DNA follows: TGCGCCAGCAGTCGGAGAGGAGGGGGCACAGATACGCAGTATTTT.

The genes are TRBV28 and TRBJ2-7; no clear D gene. This CDR3 is 13 amino acids long. In germline, CDR1 is MDHEN, CDR2 SYDVKM. Between the trimmed V and J ends, which lost 1 base and 3 bases, there was a span of 7 bases. CDR3 protein: CASSLFVLYEQYF. The CDR3 DNA is TGTGCCAGCAGTTTATTTGTCCTCTACGAGCAGTACTTC.

The chain has TRBV19 and TRBJ1-3, with TRBD1 identical over 7 bases. CDR1 and CDR2 from the germline V gene are LNHDA and SQIVND (reference sequence). V was clipped by 6 bases and J by 0 bases; unmatched bases: 5. This CDR3 contains 15 residues. Written as DNA, the CDR3 is TGTGCCAGTAGCACAACAGGGGCCTCTGGAAACACCATATATTTT. It encodes CASSTTGASGNTIYF.

The chain couples TRBV5-1 to TRBJ2-7; TRBD1 agrees at 8 bases. The CDR3 consists of 16 residues. V shed 4 bases and J 0 bases; nucleotides not matched to a gene: 9. CDR1 is SGHRS, CDR2 YFSETQ, per germline. The CDR3 here is CASSPGTGIISYEQYF. The CDR3 nucleotides are TGCGCCAGCAGCCCAGGGACAGGCATTATCTCCTACGAGCAGTACTTC.

The CDR3 loop reads CASSFGRQGGTEAFF. The CDR3 coding sequence is TGTGCCAGCAGCTTTGGCCGACAGGGAGGCACTGAAGCTTTCTTT. The chain combines TRBV7-2 with TRBJ1-1; TRBD1 matches 7 bases. The CDR3 totals 15 residues. V shed 3 bases, J shed 4 bases, and the junction held 8 bases outside the gene matches. Germline V gives CDR1 SGHTA, CDR2 FQGNSA.

J is TRBJ2-1 and V is TRBV7-8; D is possibly TRBD2 (6 bases). This CDR3 has 16 residues. Germline assignment: CDR1 SGHVS and CDR2 FQNEAQ. V was cut by 5 bases and J by 3 bases, with 17 bases left in between. The CDR3 coding sequence is TGTGCCAGCAGCGACTTTGGCGGGGCCCTCTACAATGAGCAGTTCTTC. Its translation: CASSDFGGALYNEQFF.

The chain uses TRBV15 and TRBJ1-1; no reliable D call. The ends were cut back, 0 bases at V and 1 base at J, with 9 bases in the middle. This CDR3 has 15 amino acids. Per the germline V gene, CDR1 is LNHNV and CDR2 is YYDKDF (reference sequence). This CDR3 is CATSRDPSGNTEAFF. In nucleotides, the CDR3 is TGTGCCACCAGCAGAGACCCTTCAGGGAACACTGAAGCTTTCTTT.

The J gene is TRBJ2-1, the V gene TRBV15; tentatively, D is TRBD1 (6 bases). Germline CDR1 and CDR2: LNHNV and YYDKDF (reference sequence). The ends were cut back, 4 bases at V and 8 bases at J, with 21 bases in the middle. The CDR3 is made up of 16 amino acids. CDR3 sequence (DNA): TGTGCCACCAGCAAAAGACAGGCCCCGAATTCGGATGAGCAGTTCTTC. This translates into CATSKRQAPNSDEQFF. Combining the CDR3 with reference TRBV15 and TRBJ2-1 gives the whole variable domain DAMVIQNPRYQVTQFGKPVTLSCSQTLNHNVMYWYQQKSSQAPKLLFHYYDKDFNNEADTPDNFQSRRPNTSFCFLDIRSPGLGDTAMYLCATSKRQAPNSDEQFFGPGTRLTVL.

The rearrangement links TRBV19 to TRBJ1-1; 7 nucleotides match TRBD1. CDR1 and CDR2 (germline): LNHDA, SQIVND (reference sequence). The CDR3 is 17 amino acids. Losses at the gene ends were 4 bases for V and 1 base for J; bases not matched to a gene: 12. The CDR3 is CASSNLIQRGRNTEAFF. The CDR3 bases are TGTGCCAGTAGTAACTTAATCCAAAGGGGGCGGAACACTGAAGCTTTCTTT.

V gene TRBV6-1 combines with J gene TRBJ2-1; D might be TRBD2 (5 bases). Germline V gene data show CDR1 as MNHNS and CDR2 as SASEGT. This CDR3 spans 11 amino acids. Trimming removed 2 bases at V and 13 bases at J, with 9 bases between. Here the CDR3 DNA reads TGTGCCAGCAGTGAACGGGGTGTTCAGTTCTTC. Protein product: CASSERGVQFF.

Concerning this clone itself: Mismatch with germline at one junction end may stem from a read error. Other DNA variants within this sample encode the same CDR3. The genes are TRBV5-6 and TRBJ2-7; D is unclear. The germline CDR1 and CDR2 sequences are SGHDT and YYEEEE. The CDR3 is made up of 11 amino acids. The CDR3 DNA sequence: TGTGCCAGTAGCTTGGCAAACGAGCAGTACTTC. Encoded protein: CASSLANEQYF.

This clone appeared a single time. V and J are TRBV7-9 and TRBJ1-1; 8 bases fit TRBD1. Germline CDR1 SEHNR, CDR2 FQNEAQ (reference sequence). The CDR3 is made up of 14 amino acids. Trimming removed 5 bases from V and 5 bases from J; junction bases left unmatched: 7. CDR3 coding DNA: TGTGCCAGCAGCCTACAGGGGGGGAGTACTGAAGCTTTCTTT. It codes for CASSLQGGSTEAFF.

The chain is built from TRBV2 and TRBJ2-7; 10 bases agree with TRBD1. Trimming at V came to 9 bases and at J to 5 bases, leaving 10 bases not matched to a gene. The CDR3 length is 14 residues. CDR1 is SNHLY and CDR2 is FYNNEI in the germline V gene. This chain's CDR3 is CARSRDRGGNEQYF. The CDR3 DNA reads TGTGCCAGATCTAGGGACAGGGGCGGGAACGAGCAGTACTTC.

V usage is TRBV6-6 and J usage is TRBJ2-3; a weak D match, TRBD2 (6 bases). The CDR3 loop spans 15 amino acids. Per the germline V gene, CDR1 is MNHNY and CDR2 is SVGAGI (reference sequence). Trimming removed 3 bases from V and 1 base from J, with 11 bases in between. The CDR3 loop is CASSYGGVGTDTQYF. The CDR3 DNA reads as TGTGCCAGCAGTTATGGCGGGGTGGGCACAGATACGCAGTATTTT.

The V call is TRBV7-8, the J call TRBJ2-1; a possible D gene is TRBD1 (6 bases). The CDR3 consists of 14 residues. The germline V gene encodes CDR1 SGHVS and CDR2 FQNEAQ. V was shortened by 5 bases and J by 7 bases, with 15 bases between the two germline ends. DNA of the CDR3: TGTGCCAGCAGCCCCAGACAGGCTTCGAATGAGCAGTTCTTC. It specifies CASSPRQASNEQFF.

V usage is TRBV2 and J usage is TRBJ1-1; TRBD1 might be the D (6 bases). The V end was cut by 6 bases, the J end by 3 bases, with 20 bases between. The CDR3 runs 16 residues. Per the germline V gene, CDR1 is SNHLY and CDR2 is FYNNEI. The CDR3 nucleotides are TGTGCCAGCAGCAACATTCAGGGGTTGGGGGACACTGAAGCTTTCTTT. This encodes CASSNIQGLGDTEAFF.

The genes are TRBV6-5 and TRBJ1-5, with 7 bases identical to TRBD1. CDR1 is MNHEY and CDR2 is SVGAGI in the germline V gene. The CDR3 is made up of 15 amino acids. The junction had 7 bases not matched to a gene; V was cut back by 5 bases and J by 3 bases. The CDR3 reads CASSPLDRLNQPQHF. The DNA for the CDR3 is TGTGCCAGCAGTCCCTTGGACAGGCTCAATCAGCCCCAGCATTTT.

This chain uses TRBV27 with TRBJ1-1, with TRBD1 identical over 10 bases. This CDR3 spans 13 amino acids. Germline loops: CDR1 MNHEY, CDR2 SMNVEV (reference sequence). V dropped 6 bases and J dropped 7; count of bases not matched to a gene: 5. The DNA for the CDR3 is TGTGCCAGCAGAGGACAGGGGGGGTTTGAAGCTTTCTTT. Its translation: CASRGQGGFEAFF.

The chain recombines TRBV5-1 with TRBJ1-6; 8 bases match TRBD1. This CDR3 region has 15 residues. Per germline, CDR1 SGHRS and CDR2 YFSETQ. With 0 bases clipped from V and 7 bases from J, the junction kept 3 bases outside the gene matches. The CDR3 loop is CASSLGTGTNSPLHF. The CDR3 coding sequence is TGCGCCAGCAGCTTGGGGACAGGGACGAATTCACCCCTCCACTTT.

This chain links TRBV21-1 with TRBJ2-1; the table's D gene call, TRBD2, was not cross checked with the DNA. TRBV21-1 is given as a pseudogene. The CDR3 is made up of 17 amino acids. The CDR3 DNA reads TGTGCCAGCAGCAAAGTCGAACTGTCGAGCTCCTACAATGAGCAGTTCTTC. Protein: CASSKVELSSSYNEQFF.

The chain combines TRBV18 with TRBJ2-3, with D maybe TRBD1 (5 bases). V lost 4 bases, J lost 3 bases, and 11 bases lay in between. Germline V gene sequence: CDR1 KGHSH, CDR2 LQKENI. The CDR3 is 14 residues long. In DNA form, the CDR3 reads TGTGCCAGCTCACTCAGGGAATTGACAGATACGCAGTATTTT. This translates into CASSLRELTDTQYF.